Presented here are 8 T cell receptor beta chains from one specimen sequenced in a study of blood T cell repertoires in COVID-19. Sequencing was performed with immunoSEQ multiplex PCR; in TCRdb, only in-frame clones are kept and a portion is missing. The repertoire holds approximately 180,000 clones, 80% to 90% seen once, with about 3.3% in the top ten. The source material was peripheral blood. The receptors originated from a man in his 60s with acute or convalescent COVID-19.

The CDR3 loop reads CASSSGTGGNEQYF. The CDR3 nucleotides are TGTGCCAGCAGTTCCGGGACAGGGGGAAACGAGCAGTACTTC. This chain connects TRBV5-6 to TRBJ2-7; TRBD1 matches at 11 bases. The germline gives CDR1 SGHDT, CDR2 YYEEEE. Trimming removed 5 bases from V and 5 bases from J; junction bases left unmatched: 6. This CDR3 comprises 14 residues. Variable domain in full (rest from reference TRBV5-6 and TRBJ2-7): DAGVTQSPTHLIKTRGQQVTLRCSPKSGHDTVSWYQQALGQGPQFIFQYYEEEERQRGNFPDRFSGHQFPNYSSELNVNALLLGDSALYLCASSSGTGGNEQYFGPGTRLTVT.

This clone was observed once. The chain recombines TRBV7-3 with TRBJ2-2; TRBD2 is a possible D gene (7 bases). The V end was cut by 5 bases, the J end by 4 bases, with 17 bases between. The CDR3 sequence is 16 residues long. Germline CDR1 reads SGHTA; CDR2 reads FQGTGA. The CDR3 here is CASSPPGGEGTGELFF. The CDR3 region has the DNA TGTGCCAGCAGCCCCCCGGGGGGCGAAGGCACCGGGGAGCTGTTTTTT.

The V gene is TRBV2, the J gene TRBJ2-5, with 9 bases fitting TRBD1. This CDR3 has 14 amino acids. J lost 3 bases, V lost 7 bases, and 6 bases had no gene match. Germline CDR1 reads SNHLY; CDR2 reads FYNNEI. CDR3 sequence: CASMRGQGEETQYF. CDR3 nucleotide sequence: TGTGCCAGCATGAGGGGACAGGGAGAAGAGACCCAGTACTTC.

V and J are TRBV11-2 and TRBJ2-6; possibly TRBD1 for D (5 bases). CDR3 length: 16 residues. With 4 bases removed from V and 1 base from J, the gap between germline ends came to 11 bases. Germline V gene data show CDR1 as SGHAT and CDR2 as FQNNGV. CDR3 sequence (DNA): TGTGCCAGCAGCTCCAGGACACCTTCTGGGGCCAACGTCCTGACTTTC. Protein: CASSSRTPSGANVLTF.

V usage is TRBV6-2 or TRBV6-3 and J usage is TRBJ2-1; 14 nucleotides line up with TRBD2. The germline gives CDR1 MNHEY, CDR2 SVGEGT. This CDR3 spans 15 amino acids. V lost 5 bases to trimming and J lost 8 bases; unmatched junction nucleotides: 5. CDR3 nucleotide sequence: TGTGCCAGCAGTCCGGGACTAGCGGGAGATCATGAGCAGTTCTTC. This gives the protein CASSPGLAGDHEQFF.

The chain links TRBV27 to TRBJ1-6; no definite D call. The length of the CDR3 is 14 residues. V shed 5 bases and J shed 5 bases, with 10 bases lying between them. The germline V gene encodes CDR1 MNHEY and CDR2 SMNVEV (reference sequence). The CDR3 sequence: CASSQDINNSPLHF. CDR3 in DNA: TGTGCCAGCAGTCAAGACATCAATAATTCACCCCTCCACTTT.

The chain employs TRBV6-5 and TRBJ1-6; D unresolved. This CDR3 has 14 residues. Germline V CDR1 and CDR2: MNHEY, SVGAGI. V gave up 6 bases and J gave up 5 bases, with 11 bases separating them. CDR3 in amino acids: CASSGRQDNSPLHF. In nucleotides, the CDR3 is TGTGCCAGCAGCGGAAGACAAGATAATTCACCCCTCCACTTT.

The CDR3 region has the DNA TGCAGCCGGGGACAGTACAATGAGCAGTTCTTC. Its translation: CSRGQYNEQFF. The chain couples TRBV29-1 to TRBJ2-1; 7 bases map to TRBD1. CDR3 size: 11 residues. After removal of 8 bases from V and 4 bases from J, the junction contained 2 bases not matched to a gene. Per the germline V gene, CDR1 is SQVTM and CDR2 is ANQGSEA.